This T cell receptor beta chain was obtained from a study of beta chain features in type 1 diabetes. The study's findings and limits: Shorter TCRB CDR3s, moderately but significantly so, were found in Type 1 diabetes patients in all four CD4+ subsets.

Per the germline V gene, CDR1 is MDHEN and CDR2 is SYDVKM. The CDR3 runs 15 residues. The V and J ends lost 5 bases and 5 bases respectively, with 18 bases between them. Expressed TCRB transcripts were sequenced, since all the RNA that had been isolated was reverse transcribed. Generated by immunoSEQ multiplex PCR, the TCRdb table keeps only in-frame clones and is missing some. Seen here are a few hundred thousand clones, 13% to 15% observed once, and the top ten hold 0.015% to 0.02%. This clone was seen a few times. The antigen is undetermined. V gene TRBV28 combines with J gene TRBJ2-5; D is undetermined. The sequence derives from a man aged 25 to 45 with type 1 diabetes. The sequenced material came from naive CD4+ T cells from blood. The CDR3 DNA reads TGTGCCAGCAGTCCCTCCCATTCGAGGCGGGAGACCCAGTACTTC. Amino acids: CASSPSHSRRETQYF.